This TCR beta chain was identified during a study of blood T cell repertoires in COVID-19. Across the study: Sites in the United States, Italy and Spain provided acute and convalescent COVID-19 samples. PBMCs, B-cell-depleted T cells, or T cells were the source of the cDNA or gDNA that made up the material.

CDR3 length: 15 residues. Germline V CDR1 and CDR2: SGHDN, FVKESK. Unmatched junction bases numbered 7, after V lost 0 bases and J lost 6 bases. How the authors handled the data: Estimation of nucleated cell counts was performed using reference gene primer amplification. TCRdb's table, derived via immunoSEQ multiplex PCR, lists solely in-frame clones and lacks some. V, J and clone size were drawn from that table, and D and trimming were deduced from the DNA. The sample carries some 150,000 clones, about 86% recorded once. This clonotype originated in a woman aged 55-70 years with acute or convalescent COVID-19. The rearrangement links TRBV14 to TRBJ1-2; 7 bases line up with TRBD1. The material sequenced was peripheral blood. The CDR3 here is CASSQDVRGADGYTF. The CDR3, as DNA: TGTGCCAGCAGCCAAGATGTCAGGGGGGCCGATGGCTACACCTTC.